The T cell receptor beta chain under discussion was sequenced for a study of blood T cells in healthy people across ages. Overall study findings and caveats: Those diversity estimates obtained from one million T cells were thought to be underestimates. Higher diversity, along with more naive CD4+ cells, distinguished long-lived donors from aged donors.

For the second PCR, which ran for about 7 to 12 cycles, a sample-barcoded 5' primer and a J-beta primer mix were used. Each cDNA molecule, via a template-switch adaptor with 12 random nucleotides, was tagged. TCRdb called the 5' RACE reads again in MiXCR, with one record for every CDR3 protein. The sample shows some 550,000 distinct CDR3 sequences, around 50% of them seen only once. The CDR3 is 16 residues long. V lost 0 bases and J lost 1, with 10 bases in between. CDR1 and CDR2 from the germline V gene are SGHRS and YFSETQ. As to this clonotype: Its specificity is unknown.

Sequenced sample: blood. The TCR comes from a man of 80 years or more in good health. This chain links TRBV5-1 with TRBJ2-2; unclear D gene. The CDR3 here is CASSLEANLNTGELFF. As DNA, the CDR3 is TGCGCCAGCAGCTTGGAAGCGAATTTGAACACCGGGGAGCTGTTTTTT.